The 15 T cell receptor beta chains listed next were all sequenced from one sample in a study of T-cell memory formation after mild COVID-19. MiXCR, applied by TCRdb to the 5' RACE reads, yields one record per CDR3 protein. The data hold over 450,000 distinct CDR3 sequences, with roughly 20% observed a single time. The sample taken for sequencing was PBMCs or a T cell subset sorted from them (not recorded which). The receptors were sampled from an adult woman who had mild COVID-19 (a few samples of this study predate the infection). Cell type and time point are not known.

The chain joins TRBV5-1 to TRBJ2-4; tentatively, D is TRBD1 or TRBD2 (6 bases each). There are 12 residues in the CDR3. CDR1 SGHRS and CDR2 YFSETQ come from the germline V gene. Trimming took 5 bases from V and 11 from J, leaving 14 bases between them. The CDR3 nucleotides read TGCGCCAGCAGACATACAGGGACTGTTCAGTACTTC. Translation: CASRHTGTVQYF. Using reference TRBV5-1 and TRBJ2-4 for the parts outside the CDR3, the full variable domain is KAGVTQTPRYLIKTRGQQVTLSCSPISGHRSVSWYQQTPGQGLQFLFEYFSETQRNKGNFPGRFSGRQFSNSRSEMNVSTLELGDSALYLCASRHTGTVQYFGAGTRLSVL.

The chain has TRBV4-1 and TRBJ2-1; possible D gene TRBD2, 7 bases. Trimming removed 4 bases from V and 4 bases from J, with 17 bases in between. The CDR3 is made up of 16 amino acids. Per germline, CDR1 MGHRA and CDR2 YSYEKL. In DNA form, the CDR3 reads TGCGCCAGCAGCCTCAACACGGGGGGCGGTTACAATGAGCAGTTCTTC. Encoded protein: CASSLNTGGGYNEQFF.

The rearrangement uses TRBV30 and TRBJ2-3; D not resolved. Between the trimmed V and J ends, which lost 0 bases and 1 base, there was a span of 8 bases. The V gene's germline CDR1 is GTSNPN and CDR2 SVGIG (reference sequence). This CDR3 is 14 amino acids long. The CDR3 region has the DNA TGTGCCTGGAGTGTGGCCAGGCGCACAGATACGCAGTATTTT. It yields the protein CAWSVARRTDTQYF.

As concerns this clonotype: The junction does not match germline at one end; this may be a read error. The rearrangement joins TRBV18 to TRBJ2-5; weak D call: TRBD1 (6 bases). Germline CDR1 reads KGHSH; CDR2 reads LQKENI. This CDR3 has 17 amino acids. The DNA for the CDR3 is TGTGACAGCTCACCCTCTCAAGGGGGTATACGACTCGGGGACCAGTACTTC. Its protein is CDSSPSQGGIRLGDQYF.

There are many counts of this clonotype. The rearrangement uses TRBV5-1 and TRBJ2-6; 8 bases map to TRBD1. The CDR3 is 18 amino acids. The ends lost 0 bases at V and 0 bases at J; junction bases unmatched: 5. CDR1 and CDR2 from the germline V gene are SGHRS and YFSETQ. The CDR3 spells CASSLETGAFSGANVLTF. CDR3 bases: TGCGCCAGCAGCTTGGAGACAGGGGCTTTCTCTGGGGCCAACGTCCTGACTTTC. Based on the CDR3 plus reference TRBV5-1 and TRBJ2-6, the full variable domain is KAGVTQTPRYLIKTRGQQVTLSCSPISGHRSVSWYQQTPGQGLQFLFEYFSETQRNKGNFPGRFSGRQFSNSRSEMNVSTLELGDSALYLCASSLETGAFSGANVLTFGAGSRLTVL.

This clonotype was counted a few times. The gene calls are TRBV9 and TRBJ2-1; D not resolved. V lost 0 bases, J lost 0 bases, and 22 bases lay in between. This CDR3 contains 20 residues. Germline V gene lookup returns CDR1 SGDLS and CDR2 YYNGEE. Here the CDR3 DNA reads TGTGCCAGCAGCGTAGGGAGAGGTATGCTATCGGTCCCCTCCTACAATGAGCAGTTCTTC. Residues: CASSVGRGMLSVPSYNEQFF.

The rearrangement joins TRBV4-1 to TRBJ2-4, with D possibly being TRBD2 (5 bases). CDR1 is MGHRA, CDR2 YSYEKL, per germline. Trimming removed 5 bases from V and 8 bases from J, with 13 bases in between. This CDR3 spans 13 amino acids. Written as DNA, the CDR3 is TGCGCCAGCAGCGAGTCCCCCGGGGACATTCAGTACTTC. Translated: CASSESPGDIQYF.

J is TRBJ2-1 and V is TRBV5-6, with D possibly being TRBD2 (6 bases). Deletions cut 0 bases from V and 0 bases from J, with 16 bases between. This CDR3 region has 18 residues. Per the germline V gene, CDR1 is SGHDT and CDR2 is YYEEEE. The CDR3 sequence: CASSLAILAWDSYNEQFF. DNA for the CDR3: TGTGCCAGCAGCTTGGCCATCCTAGCGTGGGACTCCTACAATGAGCAGTTCTTC.

The V and J genes are TRBV5-1 and TRBJ2-7, with unresolved D. The germline V and J ends were trimmed by 0 bases and 0 bases, with 7 bases remaining between them. The CDR3 totals 14 residues. Looked up from germline, CDR1 is SGHRS and CDR2 is YFSETQ. The CDR3 protein is CASSLEGFSYEQYF. As DNA, the CDR3 is TGCGCCAGCAGCTTGGAGGGTTTCTCCTACGAGCAGTACTTC.

This clonotype has more than one count but fewer than ten. The rearrangement links TRBV4-1 to TRBJ2-2; unclear D gene. This CDR3 contains 13 residues. Trimming left V 2 bases short and J 3 bases short, with 4 bases between. Germline assignment: CDR1 MGHRA and CDR2 YSYEKL. This CDR3 is CASSQLDTGELFF. For the CDR3, the DNA is TGCGCCAGCAGCCAACTGGACACCGGGGAGCTGTTTTTT.

This clonotype has a handful of counts. V usage is TRBV4-1 and J usage is TRBJ1-5; D unresolved. The ends were cut back, 0 bases at V and 7 bases at J, with 10 bases in the middle. Germline lookup yields CDR1 MGHRA and CDR2 YSYEKL. The CDR3 runs 14 residues. This CDR3 is CASSQDAGRQPQHF. DNA of the CDR3: TGCGCCAGCAGCCAAGATGCAGGACGCCAGCCCCAGCATTTT.

This clonotype was counted a few times. J is TRBJ2-5 and V is TRBV9; TRBD2 matches 7 bases. Looked up from germline, CDR1 is SGDLS and CDR2 is YYNGEE. V trimming: 0 bases; J trimming: 2 bases; junction bases outside the gene matches: 1. The CDR3 has 14 amino acids. The chain's CDR3 is CASSVVSGQETQYF. In nucleotides, the CDR3 is TGTGCCAGCAGCGTAGTTAGCGGGCAAGAGACCCAGTACTTC. The whole variable domain, filled in from reference TRBV9 and TRBJ2-5, reads DSGVTQTPKHLITATGQRVTLRCSPRSGDLSVYWYQQSLDQGLQFLIQYYNGEERAKGNILERFSAQQFPDLHSELNLSSLELGDSALYFCASSVVSGQETQYFGPGTRLLVL.

This clonotype was observed a handful of times. The chain combines TRBV6-2 or TRBV6-3 with TRBJ2-4; possibly TRBD2 for D (7 bases). V was pared by 5 bases and J by 0 bases, with 14 bases between. Per germline, CDR1 MNHEY and CDR2 SVGEGT. CDR3 length: 16 amino acids. The chain's CDR3 is CASSLGGGTAKNIQYF. DNA of the CDR3: TGTGCCAGCAGTCTAGGGGGAGGGACAGCCAAAAACATTCAGTACTTC.

This clonotype has more than one count but fewer than ten. J is TRBJ2-7 and V is TRBV4-3; tentatively, D is TRBD2 (6 bases). Germline V CDR1 and CDR2: LGHNA, YSLEER. This CDR3 has 15 amino acids. Trimming left V 5 bases short and J 1 base short, with 15 bases between. In nucleotides, the CDR3 is TGCGCCAGCAGCACTGGGCGGGACGGATCCTACGAGCAGTACTTC. Its translation: CASSTGRDGSYEQYF.

The chain has TRBV24-1 and TRBJ2-3, with 7 bases matching TRBD1. V shed 10 bases, J shed 2 bases, and the junction held 5 bases outside the gene matches. Per germline, CDR1 KGHDR and CDR2 SFDVKD. The CDR3 consists of 13 residues. Written as DNA, the CDR3 is TGTGCCACTCGGACAGGTGACACAGATACGCAGTATTTT. This gives the protein CATRTGDTDTQYF.